These 29 T cell receptor beta chains were sequenced from one sample in a study of cytomegalovirus exposure and HLA in healthy donors. Primers for the PCR totalled 60 Vbeta and 13 Jbeta. The table came from immunoSEQ multiplex PCR; TCRdb's copy has only in-frame clones and leaves some out. The table lists roughly 200,000 clones, 65% to 80% of them singletons, with approximately 0.7% in the top ten. The sequencing sample was made of PBMCs. These receptors originate from a woman in her 40s in good health and CMV-seronegative.

V is TRBV30 and J is TRBJ1-6; TRBD1 is a possible D gene (6 bases). The CDR3 sequence is 15 residues long. CDR1 is GTSNPN, CDR2 SVGIG, per germline (reference sequence). The V and J ends lost 0 bases and 7 bases respectively, with 13 bases between them. The CDR3 DNA follows: TGTGCCTGGAGTGTAAAGGACAGTCTGAATTCACCCCTCCACTTT. It specifies CAWSVKDSLNSPLHF. Combining the CDR3 with reference TRBV30 and TRBJ1-6 gives the whole variable domain SQTIHQWPATLVQPVGSPLSLECTVEGTSNPNLYWYRQAAGRGLQLLFYSVGIGQISSEVPQNLSASRPQDRQFILSSKKLLLSDSGFYLCAWSVKDSLNSPLHFGNGTRLTVT.

The chain couples TRBV7-9 to TRBJ1-4, with no clear D. The germline V gene has CDR1 SEHNR and CDR2 FQNEAQ (reference sequence). Trimming removed 3 bases from V and 8 bases from J, with 13 bases in between. The CDR3 extends over 14 amino acids. The CDR3 loop reads CASSLTRAGEKLFF. CDR3 nucleotides: TGTGCCAGCAGCTTGACGAGGGCAGGAGAAAAACTGTTTTTT.

The chain links TRBV7-9 to TRBJ1-2; the match to TRBD1 covers 7 bases. CDR1 is SEHNR, CDR2 FQNEAQ, per germline (reference sequence). Unmatched junction bases numbered 10, after V lost 3 bases and J lost 6 bases. The length of the CDR3 is 15 residues. This CDR3 is CASSLLGTAEDGYTF. CDR3 coding DNA: TGTGCCAGCAGCTTGTTAGGGACAGCCGAAGATGGCTACACCTTC. The variable domain in full, completed from reference TRBV7-9 and TRBJ1-2, reads DTGVSQNPRHKITKRGQNVTFRCDPISEHNRLYWYRQTLGQGPEFLTYFQNEAQLEKSRLLSDRFSAERPKGSFSTLEIQRTEQGDSAMYLCASSLLGTAEDGYTFGSGTRLTVV.

V and J are TRBV5-1 and TRBJ2-7; 10 nucleotides line up with TRBD1. The CDR3 has 14 residues. V was pared by 4 bases and J by 7 bases, with 8 bases of the junction left unmatched. Germline V gene sequence: CDR1 SGHRS, CDR2 YFSETQ. CDR3 nucleotides: TGCGCCAGCAGCCCGGGACAGGGGCTACGGGAGCAGTACTTC. Its protein is CASSPGQGLREQYF.

A note on this clone: The junction departs from germline at one end; a sequencing error may be responsible. The J gene is TRBJ1-4, the V gene TRBV28; D gene uncertain. CDR3 length: 13 amino acids. Germline assignment: CDR1 MDHEN and CDR2 SYDVKM. Here the CDR3 DNA reads TGTGCCAGCGAGGGCACCTCCAATGTAAAACTGTTTTTT. Its protein is CASEGTSNVKLFF.

The rearrangement uses TRBV10-3 and TRBJ2-1; 11 positions agree with TRBD2. Germline lookup yields CDR1 ENHRY and CDR2 SYGVKD. The CDR3 loop spans 18 amino acids. The trim removed 4 bases at V and 6 bases at J, leaving 14 bases unmatched. The CDR3 loop reads CAISGGSSPSGRFNEQFF. The CDR3 DNA sequence: TGTGCCATCAGTGGGGGATCAAGCCCTAGCGGGAGGTTCAATGAGCAGTTCTTC.

This sequence joins TRBV30 and TRBJ1-1; D may be TRBD1 (6 bases). Germline CDR1 GTSNPN, CDR2 SVGIG (reference sequence). The CDR3 contains 14 residues. The V gene lost 3 bases and the J gene lost 5 bases, with 16 bases spanning the gap. CDR3 nucleotides: TGTGCCTGGAGCGAGGCAGTGGGGGCGACTGAAGCTTTCTTT. Protein: CAWSEAVGATEAFF.

V gene TRBV6-1 combines with J gene TRBJ2-1; TRBD2 matches at 7 bases. Trimming removed 4 bases from V and 1 base from J; junction bases left unmatched: 1. From germline, CDR1 is MNHNS and CDR2 SASEGT. The CDR3 consists of 14 residues. CDR3 in amino acids: CASSGGGSYNEQFF. CDR3 sequence (DNA): TGTGCCAGCAGTGGGGGAGGGTCCTACAATGAGCAGTTCTTC.

This clone was recorded only once. This sequence joins TRBV10-3 and TRBJ1-1; D might be TRBD1 (6 bases). The CDR3 has 15 residues. Trimming stripped 3 bases from V and 5 bases from J, with 16 bases between. The germline CDR1 and CDR2 sequences are ENHRY and SYGVKD. The CDR3 region is CAISDPETRGTEAFF. The CDR3 DNA is TGTGCCATCAGTGACCCCGAAACCAGGGGAACTGAAGCTTTCTTT.

The chain is built from TRBV6-1 and TRBJ1-1, with 10 bases aligning to TRBD1. V was clipped by 3 bases and J by 2 bases; unmatched bases: 6. CDR3 length: 16 amino acids. Per the germline V gene, CDR1 is MNHNS and CDR2 is SASEGT. The CDR3, as DNA: TGTGCCAGCAGTGATATTGACAGGGGGCCAAACACTGAAGCTTTCTTT. Translated: CASSDIDRGPNTEAFF.

The chain recombines TRBV10-1 with TRBJ2-3, with TRBD1 matching 8 bases. The CDR3 is made up of 14 amino acids. Germline V CDR1 and CDR2: WNHNN, SYGVQD (reference sequence). The ends lost 5 bases at V and 9 bases at J; junction bases unmatched: 10. The DNA for the CDR3 is TGCGCCAGCAGTCAACCGACAGGGGCCGACACGCAGTATTTT. Translation gives CASSQPTGADTQYF.

V is TRBV7-9 and J is TRBJ2-1, with D perhaps TRBD2 (5 bases). V was trimmed by 6 bases and J by 4 bases, leaving 22 bases between them. Per the germline V gene, CDR1 is SEHNR and CDR2 is FQNEAQ (reference sequence). The CDR3 consists of 17 residues. The DNA of the CDR3 is TGTGCCAGCAGGATCGAGAAGAGCGGACGAAAGTACAATGAGCAGTTCTTC. This translates into CASRIEKSGRKYNEQFF.

The chain combines TRBV12-2 with TRBJ1-1; the table's D call of TRBD1 was not tested on the DNA. TRBV12-2 is given as a pseudogene. The CDR3 is made up of 11 amino acids. The CDR3 reads CAPGGNTEAFF. In DNA, the CDR3 is TGTGCGCCAGGGGGGAACACTGAAGCTTTCTTT.

In nucleotides, the CDR3 is TGTGCCTGGAATCCCGGGAGAGGCTACACCTTC. It is translated as CAWNPGRGYTF. The chain employs TRBV30 and TRBJ1-2; D is uncertain. Germline values: CDR1 GTSNPN, CDR2 SVGIG (reference sequence). This CDR3 contains 11 residues. V lost 4 bases and J 8 bases, leaving 11 bases between the germline ends.

The chain joins TRBV19 to TRBJ1-1; perhaps TRBD1 as D (5 bases). The CDR3 extends over 14 amino acids. Germline loops: CDR1 LNHDA, CDR2 SQIVND (reference sequence). Trimming cost V 3 bases and J 5 bases, with 13 bases left between them. The DNA of the CDR3 is TGTGCCAGTAGTATTGAGACAGTAGGTACTGAAGCTTTCTTT. This translates into CASSIETVGTEAFF.

The chain links TRBV10-3 to TRBJ1-2, with D tentatively TRBD1 (6 bases). The V gene's germline CDR1 is ENHRY and CDR2 SYGVKD. The CDR3 covers 13 residues. V was trimmed by 10 bases and J by 1 base, leaving 13 bases between them. CDR3 sequence reads: CATQGQGNYGYTF. The CDR3 nucleotides are TGTGCCACCCAGGGGCAGGGTAACTATGGCTACACCTTC.

With respect to this clone: This sample includes further DNA sequences coding for the same CDR3. The chain employs TRBV2 and TRBJ2-3; D is undetermined. Germline CDR1 and CDR2: SNHLY and FYNNEI. The V end was cut by 4 bases, the J end by 2 bases, with 10 bases between. The CDR3 spans 14 residues. The CDR3 spells CASSAGTSTDTQYF. DNA for the CDR3: TGTGCCAGCAGTGCGGGTACTTCCACAGATACGCAGTATTTT.

This chain links TRBV9 with TRBJ2-5, with a tentative D call TRBD2 (5 bases). The V gene lost 0 bases and the J gene lost 3 bases, with 6 bases spanning the gap. Germline assignment: CDR1 SGDLS and CDR2 YYNGEE. The CDR3 spans 13 residues. CDR3 sequence reads: CASSVDGKETQYF. The CDR3 region has the DNA TGTGCCAGCAGCGTAGACGGGAAAGAGACCCAGTACTTC. Variable domain in full (rest from reference TRBV9 and TRBJ2-5): DSGVTQTPKHLITATGQRVTLRCSPRSGDLSVYWYQQSLDQGLQFLIQYYNGEERAKGNILERFSAQQFPDLHSELNLSSLELGDSALYFCASSVDGKETQYFGPGTRLLVL.

This chain connects TRBV29-1 to TRBJ1-1, with a weak D call TRBD1 (5 bases). Germline V gene lookup returns CDR1 SQVTM and CDR2 ANQGSEA. The CDR3 covers 15 residues. V lost 3 bases and J lost 0, with 14 bases in between. CDR3 loop: CSVDRHPGMNTEAFF. The CDR3 DNA follows: TGCAGCGTTGATCGACACCCAGGGATGAACACTGAAGCTTTCTTT.

The chain recombines TRBV2 with TRBJ2-7; 10 bases map to TRBD1. Losses at the gene ends were 6 bases for V and 0 bases for J; bases not matched to a gene: 2. Looked up from germline, CDR1 is SNHLY and CDR2 is FYNNEI. The CDR3 is 14 residues long. The CDR3 DNA sequence: TGTGCCAGCAGGGGGACAGGGGCCTCCTACGAGCAGTACTTC. This translates into CASRGTGASYEQYF.

The chain recombines TRBV2 with TRBJ1-1; D is unresolved. This CDR3 region has 13 residues. Germline V gene data show CDR1 as SNHLY and CDR2 as FYNNEI. The V end was cut by 2 bases, the J end by 5 bases, with 9 bases between. The CDR3 nucleotides read TGTGCCAGCAGTGAAACCGGAGGAACTGAAGCTTTCTTT. Encoded protein: CASSETGGTEAFF. Filled out from reference TRBV2 and TRBJ1-1, the complete variable domain reads EPEVTQTPSHQVTQMGQEVILRCVPISNHLYFYWYRQILGQKVEFLVSFYNNEISEKSEIFDDQFSVERPDGSNFTLKIRSTKLEDSAMYFCASSETGGTEAFFGQGTRLTVV.

The chain is built from TRBV19 and TRBJ1-1; 7 nucleotides match TRBD1. The germline V gene encodes CDR1 LNHDA and CDR2 SQIVND (reference sequence). The CDR3 consists of 13 residues. V was clipped by 5 bases and J by 0 bases; unmatched bases: 0. The CDR3 loop reads CASSQGVNTEAFF. CDR3 coding DNA: TGTGCCAGTAGTCAGGGGGTGAACACTGAAGCTTTCTTT.

The V call is TRBV7-9, the J call TRBJ1-2; TRBD1 matches at 10 bases. The CDR3 is made up of 14 amino acids. Germline trimming cut 3 bases from V and 8 bases from J; bases unmatched to any gene: 6. CDR1 and CDR2 (germline): SEHNR, FQNEAQ (reference sequence). CDR3 DNA: TGTGCCAGCAGCTTGGGACAGGGGCCTGGAGGCTACACCTTC. Translating it yields CASSLGQGPGGYTF.

This chain uses TRBV29-1 with TRBJ2-5; 11 nucleotides line up with TRBD2. The CDR3 contains 15 residues. Germline CDR1 and CDR2: SQVTM and ANQGSEA. Germline trimming cut 6 bases from V and 5 bases from J; bases unmatched to any gene: 11. CDR3 DNA sequence: TGCAGCGTGATTACCCTAGCGGGAGGAAGGGAGACCCAGTACTTC. Its translation is CSVITLAGGRETQYF.

The chain employs TRBV5-1 and TRBJ2-1, with 7 bases fitting TRBD2. This CDR3 spans 14 amino acids. The junction had 5 bases not matched to a gene; V was cut back by 7 bases and J by 1 base. Looked up from germline, CDR1 is SGHRS and CDR2 is YFSETQ. The CDR3 loop reads CASGEGPSYNEQFF. The CDR3 bases are TGCGCCAGCGGGGAGGGGCCGTCCTACAATGAGCAGTTCTTC.

The rearrangement uses TRBV19 and TRBJ2-7; TRBD1 might be the D (6 bases). V was pared by 6 bases and J by 3 bases, with 9 bases between. The CDR3 runs to 12 residues. The germline V gene encodes CDR1 LNHDA and CDR2 SQIVND (reference sequence). The CDR3 protein is CASSRTDYEQYF. The CDR3 DNA is TGTGCCAGTAGCCGGACAGACTACGAGCAGTACTTC.

This sequence joins TRBV11-2 and TRBJ1-1; D might be TRBD1 (6 bases). Germline V gene data show CDR1 as SGHAT and CDR2 as FQNNGV. V lost 1 base to trimming and J lost 6 bases, with 15 bases between them. The CDR3 consists of 15 residues. The CDR3 DNA reads as TGTGCCAGCAGCTTAGCATCAGGGTCAGGGGCTGAAGCTTTCTTT. Translated: CASSLASGSGAEAFF.

This clone showed up just a few times. V gene TRBV28 combines with J gene TRBJ2-3; D is ambiguous. The CDR3 contains 15 residues. Germline V gives CDR1 MDHEN, CDR2 SYDVKM. The V and J ends lost 4 bases and 5 bases respectively, with 16 bases between them. The CDR3 DNA follows: TGTGCCAGCAGTTCGATGGCGGATCAAGAAGATACGCAGTATTTT. This encodes CASSSMADQEDTQYF. Together with reference TRBV28 and TRBJ2-3, the CDR3 gives the full variable domain: DVKVTQSSRYLVKRTGEKVFLECVQDMDHENMFWYRQDPGLGLRLIYFSYDVKMKEKGDIPEGYSVSREKKERFSLILESASTNQTSMYLCASSSMADQEDTQYFGPGTRLTVL.

The chain joins TRBV29-1 to TRBJ2-7, with a weak D call TRBD2 (6 bases). This CDR3 is built from 14 residues. CDR1 and CDR2 from the germline V gene are SQVTM and ANQGSEA. The V and J ends lost 3 bases and 1 base respectively, with 13 bases between them. CDR3 in DNA: TGCAGCGTTGACTCGGGAGTTCGATCCTACGAGCAGTACTTC. Encoded protein: CSVDSGVRSYEQYF.